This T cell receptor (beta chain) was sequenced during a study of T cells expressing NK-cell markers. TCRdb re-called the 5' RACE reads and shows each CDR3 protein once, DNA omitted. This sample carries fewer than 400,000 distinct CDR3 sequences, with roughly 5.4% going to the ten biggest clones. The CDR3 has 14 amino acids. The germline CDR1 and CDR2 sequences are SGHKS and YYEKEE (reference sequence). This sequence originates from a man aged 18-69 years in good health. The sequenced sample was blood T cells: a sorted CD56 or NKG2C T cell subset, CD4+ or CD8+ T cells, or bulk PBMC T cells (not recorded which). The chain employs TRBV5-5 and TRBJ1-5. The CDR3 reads CASSPRGYNQPQHF. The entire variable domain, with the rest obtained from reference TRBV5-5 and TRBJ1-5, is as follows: DAGVTQSPTHLIKTRGQQVTLRCSPISGHKSVSWYQQVLGQGPQFIFQYYEKEERGRGNFPDRFSARQFPNYSSELNVNALLLGDSALYLCASSPRGYNQPQHFGDGTRLSIL.